This TCR beta chain is drawn from a study of blood T cells in healthy people across ages. A second 7 to 11 cycle PCR used barcoded and J-beta primers. A template-switch adaptor with 12 random nucleotides tagged each cDNA molecule. One entry per CDR3 protein, called by TCRdb with MiXCR from the 5' RACE reads. The data contain hundreds of thousands of distinct CDR3 sequences, about 34% of them singletons. V lost 4 bases to trimming and J lost 2 bases, with 11 bases between them. The length of the CDR3 is 15 residues. Germline V CDR1 and CDR2: LNHDA, SQIVND (reference sequence). This clonotype came up a few times.

This clonotype was obtained from a woman older than 75 in good health. Source material: blood. The chain uses TRBV19 and TRBJ1-4; no definite D call. The CDR3: CASSSGEGTNEKLFF. The CDR3 coding sequence is TGTGCCAGTAGTAGCGGGGAAGGGACTAATGAAAAACTGTTTTTT.